The entry below gives a single TCR beta chain sequence along with its context. This same CDR3 is encoded by further DNA sequences in the sample. This record belongs to a study of T cell changes during pregnancy in multiple sclerosis. V shed 3 bases and J 5 bases; nucleotides not matched to a gene: 0. The CDR3 extends over 13 amino acids. The germline gives CDR1 SGHTA, CDR2 FQGNSA. TCRdb's copy holds only in-frame clones and misses some; the assay was immunoSEQ multiplex PCR. The table lists tens of thousands of clones, roughly 90% of them singletons. The clonotype originates from a female donor in good health, enrolled as a control in a pregnancy study. V gene TRBV7-2 combines with J gene TRBJ1-2, with 10 positions matching TRBD1. The source was peripheral blood, collected in the first trimester of pregnancy. The CDR3 sequence: CASSLDRGYGYTF. As DNA, the CDR3 is TGTGCCAGCAGCTTGGACAGGGGGTATGGCTACACCTTC.